This passage covers 4 T cell receptor beta chains from one sample sequenced in a study of monozygotic twins with inflammatory bowel disease. TCRdb re-analyzed the 5' RACE reads; it lists each CDR3 protein once, without DNA. The specimen's table records approximately 160,000 distinct CDR3 sequences. Input material: blood. These receptors originate from a human donor with ulcerative colitis or Crohn's disease, or a healthy co-twin of an affected twin (not recorded which).

This chain joins TRBV3-1 and TRBJ2-1; the TCRdb call, TRBD2, lacks DNA for checking. The CDR3 is 12 residues long. Germline values: CDR1 LGHDT, CDR2 YNNKEL (reference sequence). This chain's CDR3 is CASSPGGGEQFF.

The chain joins TRBV5-1 to TRBJ1-3; the D call from TCRdb, TRBD1, cannot be confirmed without DNA. There are 16 residues in the CDR3. CDR1 is SGHRS and CDR2 is YFSETQ in the germline V gene. This CDR3 reads CASSYTGAYSGNTIYF.

The chain joins TRBV5-1 to TRBJ1-1; TCRdb selects TRBD1, and the lack of DNA leaves this call unchecked. The germline gives CDR1 SGHRS, CDR2 YFSETQ. The CDR3 covers 15 residues. The CDR3 protein is CASSQIGGLNTVAFF.

CDR3 region: CASSETSGVGKQTQYF. J is TRBJ2-5 and V is TRBV6-1; checking the TCRdb D call of TRBD2 is not possible without DNA. Germline CDR1 and CDR2: MNHNS and SASEGT. The CDR3 totals 16 residues.